This TCR beta chain derives from a study of CD8 T cells in ankylosing spondylitis. About this clonotype: Its antigen is currently unknown.

General study findings and limits: Significantly higher representation of disease-linked clones was reported for matched ankylosing spondylitis synovial fluid. Characteristic, it appeared, of ankylosing spondylitis blood was a TCR beta motif of eight highly homologous variants.

This CDR3 spans 16 amino acids. Germline V lookup: CDR1 LNHDA, CDR2 SQIVND (reference sequence). With 4 bases clipped from V and 0 bases from J, the junction kept 5 bases outside the gene matches. TCRdb analysed the 5' RACE reads with MiXCR anew, one entry per CDR3 protein. The sample consists of hundreds of thousands of distinct CDR3 sequences, about 10% of them appearing once. The V and J genes are TRBV19 and TRBJ1-5, with TRBD1 identical over 8 bases. The TCR comes from a male donor with ankylosing spondylitis. Sequenced sample: blood, either unsorted or a sorted T cell fraction (not recorded which). The CDR3 sequence is CASSSRTGYSNQPQHF. In DNA, the CDR3 is TGTGCCAGTAGTAGCCGGACAGGGTATAGCAATCAGCCCCAGCATTTT.